This TCR beta chain was documented in a study of blood T cell repertoires in COVID-19. Assay used: immunoSEQ multiplex PCR; TCRdb lists only in-frame clones, some missing. This table has fewer than 250,000 clones, more than 80% appearing once. This CDR3 has 14 residues. Trimming cost V 3 bases and J 4 bases, with 9 bases left between them. Germline V gene sequence: CDR1 MNHEY, CDR2 SMNVEV (reference sequence). The TCR originated in a man younger than 40 with COVID-19, enrolled during active disease. Sequenced: peripheral blood. This chain connects TRBV27 to TRBJ1-4; D gene ambiguous. CDR3 loop: CASSFGGYNEKLFF. The CDR3 DNA reads TGTGCCAGCAGTTTTGGCGGATATAATGAAAAACTGTTTTTT. The whole variable domain, filled in from reference TRBV27 and TRBJ1-4, reads EAQVTQNPRYLITVTGKKLTVTCSQNMNHEYMSWYRQDPGLGLRQIYYSMNVEVTDKGDVPEGYKVSRKEKRNFPLILESPSPNQTSLYFCASSFGGYNEKLFFGSGTQLSVL.